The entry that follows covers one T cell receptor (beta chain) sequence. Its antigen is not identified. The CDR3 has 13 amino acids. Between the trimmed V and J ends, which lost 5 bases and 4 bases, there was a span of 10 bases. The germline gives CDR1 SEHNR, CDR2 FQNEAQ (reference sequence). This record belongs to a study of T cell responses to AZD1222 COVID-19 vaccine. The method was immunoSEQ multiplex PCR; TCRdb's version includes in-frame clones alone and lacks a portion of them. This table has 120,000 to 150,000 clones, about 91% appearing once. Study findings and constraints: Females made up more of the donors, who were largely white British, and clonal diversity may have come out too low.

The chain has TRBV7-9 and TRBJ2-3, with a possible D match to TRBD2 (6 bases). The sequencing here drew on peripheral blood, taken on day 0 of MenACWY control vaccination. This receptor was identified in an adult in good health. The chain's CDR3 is CASSAAGPDTQYF. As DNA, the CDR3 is TGTGCCAGCAGCGCGGCGGGACCAGATACGCAGTATTTT.